These T cell receptor beta chains were read from a single sample in a study of PD-L1 blockade in urothelial cancer. Sequencing used immunoSEQ multiplex PCR; TCRdb keeps in-frame clones, though not all of them. In the table there are around 87,000 clones, roughly 80% of which are singletons. The sample here was PBMCs, taken around atezolizumab (anti-PD-L1) treatment. The receptor set was obtained from a man between 65 and 79 years old with urothelial cancer. Each CDR3 is given with its conserved first and last residue. Each record gives: CDR3 DNA, CDR3 protein, V gene, J gene, clone size, D gene. The D gene is left open where the match is weak. Some rows have no size entry. The others give once, few or many, or a class for an expanded clone.

CDR3nt: TGTGCCAGCAGCTTGTTAGGGGGTCGTGGTGAAGCTTTCTTT; CDR3aa: CASSLLGGRGEAFF; v_gene: TRBV5-6; j_gene: TRBJ1-1; abundance: -; d_gene: -
CDR3nt: TGTGCCAGCGAAGGAGGGCGGCTGAACACTGAAGCTTTCTTT; CDR3aa: CASEGGRLNTEAFF; v_gene: TRBV25-1; j_gene: TRBJ1-1; abundance: -; d_gene: -
CDR3nt: TGTGCCAGCAGCCTCGTCTTTGGGCAAGAGCAGTACTTC; CDR3aa: CASSLVFGQEQYF; v_gene: TRBV7-2; j_gene: TRBJ2-7; abundance: few; d_gene: -
CDR3nt: TGTGCCAGTAGTATTACAGGGGGCGCGGCAGATACGCAGTATTTT; CDR3aa: CASSITGGAADTQYF; v_gene: TRBV19; j_gene: TRBJ2-3; abundance: -; d_gene: TRBD1
CDR3nt: TGCGCCAGCAGCCAAGGGGGACAACTCACAGATACGCAGTATTTT; CDR3aa: CASSQGGQLTDTQYF; v_gene: TRBV4-1; j_gene: TRBJ2-3; abundance: -; d_gene: -
CDR3nt: TGTGCCAGCAGCCTCCCGGGGTCGGAGACCCAGTACTTC; CDR3aa: CASSLPGSETQYF; v_gene: TRBV6-6; j_gene: TRBJ2-5; abundance: -; d_gene: -
CDR3nt: TGTGCCAGCAGCATAGCACCGGGACAGGGTTACGAGCAGTACTTC; CDR3aa: CASSIAPGQGYEQYF; v_gene: TRBV11-2; j_gene: TRBJ2-7; abundance: few; d_gene: TRBD1
CDR3nt: TGCGCCAGCAGCTTGGGGACAGGATACAATGAGCAGTTCTTC; CDR3aa: CASSLGTGYNEQFF; v_gene: TRBV5-1; j_gene: TRBJ2-1; abundance: -; d_gene: TRBD1
CDR3nt: TGTGCCAGCAGCCCGGGGCTAGCGGGAGGACCCACAGATACGCAGTATTTT; CDR3aa: CASSPGLAGGPTDTQYF; v_gene: TRBV11-3; j_gene: TRBJ2-3; abundance: -; d_gene: TRBD2
CDR3nt: TGTGCCAGCAGCGTGGCGGGACAGGGTTTCACTGAAGCTTTCTTT; CDR3aa: CASSVAGQGFTEAFF; v_gene: TRBV5-4; j_gene: TRBJ1-1; abundance: -; d_gene: TRBD1
CDR3nt: TGTGCCAGCAGCTTGGAGCAGAGCTACGAGCAGTACTTC; CDR3aa: CASSLEQSYEQYF; v_gene: TRBV13; j_gene: TRBJ2-7; abundance: -; d_gene: -
CDR3nt: TGTGCCAGTAGTATGCAGATCGGACTAGCGGGAGAGGCAGATACGCAGTATTTT; CDR3aa: CASSMQIGLAGEADTQYF; v_gene: TRBV19; j_gene: TRBJ2-3; abundance: -; d_gene: TRBD2
CDR3nt: TGTGCCAGCAGCCCAACCGGGACTAGCGGGAGTAGAGAGACCCAGTACTTC; CDR3aa: CASSPTGTSGSRETQYF; v_gene: TRBV4-2; j_gene: TRBJ2-5; abundance: -; d_gene: TRBD2
CDR3nt: TGCAGCGTTGGGACAGTGAACACTGAAGCTTTCTTT; CDR3aa: CSVGTVNTEAFF; v_gene: TRBV29-1; j_gene: TRBJ1-1; abundance: -; d_gene: -
CDR3nt: TGCGCCAGCAGCTTTAACAGGGATATAGATACGCAGTATTTT; CDR3aa: CASSFNRDIDTQYF; v_gene: TRBV5-1; j_gene: TRBJ2-3; abundance: -; d_gene: -
CDR3nt: TGTGCCAGCAGTATACACAGGGAGGGGGGCACTGAAGCTTTCTTT; CDR3aa: CASSIHREGGTEAFF; v_gene: TRBV7-9; j_gene: TRBJ1-1; abundance: -; d_gene: -
CDR3nt: TGTGCCAGCAGCGGAGGGGCCTTGGTTACCTCTGAAGCTTTCTTT; CDR3aa: CASSGGALVTSEAFF; v_gene: TRBV28; j_gene: TRBJ1-1; abundance: few; d_gene: -
CDR3nt: TGCGCCAGCAGCCCGCCTGTCGGCTCCTACAATGAGCAGTTCTTC; CDR3aa: CASSPPVGSYNEQFF; v_gene: TRBV5-1; j_gene: TRBJ2-1; abundance: -; d_gene: -
CDR3nt: TGTGCCAGCAGTGAATTTACAGGACGGAACACTGAAGCTTTCTTT; CDR3aa: CASSEFTGRNTEAFF; v_gene: TRBV2; j_gene: TRBJ1-1; abundance: few; d_gene: -
CDR3nt: TGTGCCAGCACCCCCCTTGAGCAGTACTTC; CDR3aa: CASTPLEQYF; v_gene: TRBV27; j_gene: TRBJ2-7; abundance: -; d_gene: -
CDR3nt: TGTGCCAGCAGTGAAGGGTCGAGGTCTCACAAGTTCTTC; CDR3aa: CASSEGSRSHKFF; v_gene: TRBV2; j_gene: TRBJ2-1; abundance: -; d_gene: -
CDR3nt: TGTGCCAGCAGCTCCCTCCCGGTCGCGGGAGGTATCGAGCAGTACTTC; CDR3aa: CASSSLPVAGGIEQYF; v_gene: TRBV7-2; j_gene: TRBJ2-7; abundance: -; d_gene: TRBD2
CDR3nt: TGTGCCAGCAGTGAATGGGCGGTTCGGGGACAGGGAGCTAACTATGGCTACACCTTC; CDR3aa: CASSEWAVRGQGANYGYTF; v_gene: TRBV6-1; j_gene: TRBJ1-2; abundance: few; d_gene: TRBD1
CDR3nt: TGTGCCAGTAGTTCAGCGGGTCCAGATACGCAGTATTTT; CDR3aa: CASSSAGPDTQYF; v_gene: TRBV19; j_gene: TRBJ2-3; abundance: -; d_gene: -
CDR3nt: TGCGCCAGCAGCCAAGATTTTCCTGCAGTCCAAGAGACCCAGTACTTC; CDR3aa: CASSQDFPAVQETQYF; v_gene: TRBV4-1; j_gene: TRBJ2-5; abundance: -; d_gene: -
CDR3nt: TGTGCCTGGAGTAGCGTCAACTCTGGAAACACCATATATTTT; CDR3aa: CAWSSVNSGNTIYF; v_gene: TRBV30; j_gene: TRBJ1-3; abundance: -; d_gene: -
CDR3nt: TGTGCCAGTAGTATCACGGGGGTCCAGAGAAACACTGAAGCTTTCTTT; CDR3aa: CASSITGVQRNTEAFF; v_gene: TRBV19; j_gene: TRBJ1-1; abundance: -; d_gene: -
CDR3nt: TGTGCCAGTAGTATTGGTAGCGGCGCTACCAATGAGCAGTTCTTC; CDR3aa: CASSIGSGATNEQFF; v_gene: TRBV19; j_gene: TRBJ2-1; abundance: -; d_gene: -
CDR3nt: TGTGCCAGCAGCTTAAATTCTCTTCGGAATTCACCCCTCCACTTT; CDR3aa: CASSLNSLRNSPLHF; v_gene: TRBV7-3; j_gene: TRBJ1-6; abundance: -; d_gene: -
CDR3nt: TGTGCCAGCAGCGAGAGGGTAGCCTACGAGCAGTACTTC; CDR3aa: CASSERVAYEQYF; v_gene: TRBV7-9; j_gene: TRBJ2-7; abundance: -; d_gene: -
CDR3nt: TGTGCCATCAGTGAGTCAGGGGGGACAGTTCCTAGCACAGATACGCAGTATTTT; CDR3aa: CAISESGGTVPSTDTQYF; v_gene: TRBV10-3; j_gene: TRBJ2-3; abundance: -; d_gene: -
CDR3nt: TGTGCCAGCAGCTCCAACTTCGACAGATTAGGAAACACCATATATTTT; CDR3aa: CASSSNFDRLGNTIYF; v_gene: TRBV5-6; j_gene: TRBJ1-3; abundance: few; d_gene: -
CDR3nt: TGTGCCCCCTGGGGCAATTTGGGCCACAGCTCCTACAATGAGCAGTTCTTC; CDR3aa: CAPWGNLGHSSYNEQFF; v_gene: TRBV5-3; j_gene: TRBJ2-1; abundance: few; d_gene: -
CDR3nt: TGTGCCAGCAGTCGAGGCTTACGGACTGAGAGTTTCAATCAGCCCCAGCATTTT; CDR3aa: CASSRGLRTESFNQPQHF; v_gene: TRBV6-8; j_gene: TRBJ1-5; abundance: -; d_gene: -
CDR3nt: TGTGCCAGCAGCGTGGGGGGACAGAAGTACAATGAGCAGTTCTTC; CDR3aa: CASSVGGQKYNEQFF; v_gene: TRBV9; j_gene: TRBJ2-1; abundance: -; d_gene: -
CDR3nt: TGTGCCAGCAGCCCTAGGGGACAGGAAGCTTTCTTT; CDR3aa: CASSPRGQEAFF; v_gene: TRBV11-3; j_gene: TRBJ1-1; abundance: -; d_gene: TRBD1
CDR3nt: TGTGCCAGCAGCTTGTCGGGGGACACAGATACGCAGTATTTT; CDR3aa: CASSLSGDTDTQYF; v_gene: TRBV7-2; j_gene: TRBJ2-3; abundance: -; d_gene: -
CDR3nt: TGTGCCAGCAGCTTAGTAGGGGGGGGACTTATCACAGATACGCAGTATTTT; CDR3aa: CASSLVGGGLITDTQYF; v_gene: TRBV7-3; j_gene: TRBJ2-3; abundance: -; d_gene: -
CDR3nt: TGCGCCAGCAGCCAAGTCGACAGCGCTCCTGAGACCCAGTACTTC; CDR3aa: CASSQVDSAPETQYF; v_gene: TRBV4-3; j_gene: TRBJ2-5; abundance: once; d_gene: -
CDR3nt: TGTGCCAGTAGCCACAGGGGGCTGACTGGGGCCAACGTCCTGACTTTC; CDR3aa: CASSHRGLTGANVLTF; v_gene: TRBV19; j_gene: TRBJ2-6; abundance: few; d_gene: TRBD1
CDR3nt: TGTGCCAGCAGCCCGGACAGGAACTATGGCTACACCTTC; CDR3aa: CASSPDRNYGYTF; v_gene: TRBV7-3; j_gene: TRBJ1-2; abundance: -; d_gene: TRBD1
CDR3nt: TGTGCCAGCAGCTTAGAGGCAGGGAATGATGCGACCCAGTACTTC; CDR3aa: CASSLEAGNDATQYF; v_gene: TRBV7-8; j_gene: TRBJ2-5; abundance: few; d_gene: -
CDR3nt: TGTGCCAGCAGTTCCCGTGGCACAGATACGCAGTATTTT; CDR3aa: CASSSRGTDTQYF; v_gene: TRBV6-5; j_gene: TRBJ2-3; abundance: -; d_gene: -
CDR3nt: TGTGCCAGCAGTTATAGCAGGGTAGACACTGAAGCTTTCTTT; CDR3aa: CASSYSRVDTEAFF; v_gene: TRBV6-5; j_gene: TRBJ1-1; abundance: once; d_gene: -
CDR3nt: TGCAGCCCTGAAGGTAGCGGGATTAACCCCCCTATGTACGAGCAGTACTTC; CDR3aa: CSPEGSGINPPMYEQYF; v_gene: TRBV29-1; j_gene: TRBJ2-7; abundance: -; d_gene: TRBD2
CDR3nt: TGTGCCAGCGCGGGGAGGGCAGACACAAACATTCAGTACTTC; CDR3aa: CASAGRADTNIQYF; v_gene: TRBV19; j_gene: TRBJ2-4; abundance: -; d_gene: TRBD2
CDR3nt: TGTGCCAGCAGCTTAGTGGGACAGGGAAATGAGCAGTTCTTC; CDR3aa: CASSLVGQGNEQFF; v_gene: TRBV7-2; j_gene: TRBJ2-1; abundance: -; d_gene: TRBD1
CDR3nt: TGTGCCAGCAGTGAAGCGATGGGCCACGAGCAGTACTTC; CDR3aa: CASSEAMGHEQYF; v_gene: TRBV2; j_gene: TRBJ2-7; abundance: -; d_gene: -
CDR3nt: TGTGCCAGCAGCAACAGGAGAAACACTGAAGCTTTCTTT; CDR3aa: CASSNRRNTEAFF; v_gene: TRBV7-2; j_gene: TRBJ1-1; abundance: -; d_gene: -
CDR3nt: TGTGCCAGCAGCCAACAGGGGCCTGGGGCCAACGTCCTGACTTTC; CDR3aa: CASSQQGPGANVLTF; v_gene: TRBV5-4; j_gene: TRBJ2-6; abundance: -; d_gene: TRBD1
CDR3nt: TGTGCCAGCAGACCAGGCCCCGGGACTTGGGATGAAAAACTGTTTTTT; CDR3aa: CASRPGPGTWDEKLFF; v_gene: TRBV7-2; j_gene: TRBJ1-4; abundance: -; d_gene: -
CDR3nt: TGTGCCACCAGCAGAGACGAGACAGGGGGTAGCGACGAGCAGTACTTC; CDR3aa: CATSRDETGGSDEQYF; v_gene: TRBV15; j_gene: TRBJ2-7; abundance: -; d_gene: TRBD1
CDR3nt: TGTGCCAGCAGCGGACACGGGGCTGGGGCCAACGTCCTGACTTTC; CDR3aa: CASSGHGAGANVLTF; v_gene: TRBV9; j_gene: TRBJ2-6; abundance: -; d_gene: -
CDR3nt: TGCAGCTGCGTCCAAGGGGAGGGGACAGATACGCAGTATTTT; CDR3aa: CSCVQGEGTDTQYF; v_gene: TRBV29-1; j_gene: TRBJ2-3; abundance: -; d_gene: TRBD2